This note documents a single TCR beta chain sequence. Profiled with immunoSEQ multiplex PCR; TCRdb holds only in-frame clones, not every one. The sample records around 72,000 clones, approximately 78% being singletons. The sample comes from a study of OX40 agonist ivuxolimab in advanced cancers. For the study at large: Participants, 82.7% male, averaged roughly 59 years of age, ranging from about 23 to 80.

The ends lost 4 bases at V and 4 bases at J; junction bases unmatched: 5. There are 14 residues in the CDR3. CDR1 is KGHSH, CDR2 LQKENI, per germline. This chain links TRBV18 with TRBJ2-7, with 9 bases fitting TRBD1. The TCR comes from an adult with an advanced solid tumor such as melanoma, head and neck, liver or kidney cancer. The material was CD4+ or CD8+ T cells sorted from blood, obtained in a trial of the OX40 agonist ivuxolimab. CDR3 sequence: CASSRDRGGYEQYF. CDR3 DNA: TGTGCCAGCTCACGTGACAGGGGGGGGTACGAGCAGTACTTC.